These 18 T cell receptor beta chains originate from one sample sequenced in a study of cytomegalovirus exposure and HLA in healthy donors. Both 60 Vbeta primers and 13 Jbeta primers went into the PCR. Method: immunoSEQ multiplex PCR; TCRdb's copy keeps in-frame clones and lacks some. The table lists over 80,000 clones, around 85% of them singletons. Sequencing was done on a sample of PBMCs. These receptors originate from a man in his forties or fifties in good health and CMV-seropositive.

This clone was recorded once. The V and J genes are TRBV19 and TRBJ2-7; 8 bases line up with TRBD2. The trim removed 7 bases at V and 6 bases at J, leaving 8 bases unmatched. This CDR3 is built from 13 residues. CDR1 and CDR2 (germline): LNHDA, SQIVND (reference sequence). The CDR3 sequence is CASTAAGGSEQYF. The CDR3, as DNA: TGTGCCAGTACCGCCGCGGGAGGTAGCGAGCAGTACTTC.

The V and J genes are TRBV19 and TRBJ1-5, with TRBD1 matching 11 bases. V dropped 3 bases and J dropped 6; count of bases not matched to a gene: 4. Germline values: CDR1 LNHDA, CDR2 SQIVND (reference sequence). The CDR3 extends over 15 amino acids. The CDR3 region is CASSIWTGGGQPQHF. CDR3 nucleotides: TGTGCCAGTAGTATCTGGACAGGGGGCGGTCAGCCCCAGCATTTT.

The chain employs TRBV7-8 and TRBJ2-1, with 9 bases lining up with TRBD1. The CDR3 length is 15 residues. Germline V gene lookup returns CDR1 SGHVS and CDR2 FQNEAQ. V gave up 6 bases and J gave up 3 bases; unmatched junction bases: 6. Written as DNA, the CDR3 is TGTGCCAGCAGATTCGACAGGGGGGACTACAATGAGCAGTTCTTC. Protein: CASRFDRGDYNEQFF.

A note on this clone: A junction end diverges from the germline sequence, so it may reflect a read error. The genes are TRBV5-1 and TRBJ2-6, with D maybe TRBD2 (6 bases). CDR1 is SGHRS, CDR2 YFSETQ, per germline. The CDR3 length is 13 residues. CDR3 sequence reads: CASRDSGANGLTF. In DNA, the CDR3 is TGCGCCAGTCGGGACTCTGGGGCCAACGGCCTGACTTTC.

The count of this clone is one. The chain uses TRBV11-2 and TRBJ2-3, with unresolved D. The CDR3 consists of 13 residues. CDR1 and CDR2 from the germline V gene are SGHAT and FQNNGV. Trimming left V 6 bases short and J 2 bases short, with 9 bases between. DNA for the CDR3: TGTGCCAGCAGAGCTTTGATCACAGATACGCAGTATTTT. Translating gives CASRALITDTQYF.

The chain has TRBV25-1 and TRBJ2-2; TRBD1 might be the D (5 bases). The V and J ends lost 7 bases and 4 bases respectively, with 13 bases between them. The length of the CDR3 is 14 residues. CDR1 MGHDK and CDR2 SYGVNS come from the germline V gene. The CDR3 region is CASMGRAGTGELFF. In DNA form, the CDR3 reads TGTGCCAGCATGGGCAGGGCCGGCACCGGGGAGCTGTTTTTT.

This chain links TRBV7-6 with TRBJ2-5, with TRBD1 identical over 7 bases. The length of the CDR3 is 13 residues. V trimming: 5 bases; J trimming: 5 bases; junction bases outside the gene matches: 5. Per germline, CDR1 SGHVS and CDR2 FNYEAQ. The CDR3 loop reads CASSQTGMETQYF. CDR3 sequence (DNA): TGTGCCAGCAGCCAGACAGGGATGGAGACCCAGTACTTC.

This clone came up a few times. The V and J genes are TRBV10-3 and TRBJ1-1, with TRBD1 as a possible D gene (5 bases). Germline loops: CDR1 ENHRY, CDR2 SYGVKD. V was trimmed by 4 bases and J by 1 base, leaving 13 bases between them. The CDR3 loop spans 15 amino acids. The CDR3: CAISADTAQNTEAFF. The CDR3 DNA reads TGTGCCATCAGTGCGGACACAGCACAGAACACTGAAGCTTTCTTT.

V usage is TRBV9 and J usage is TRBJ2-7; D might be TRBD1 (5 bases). The germline gives CDR1 SGDLS, CDR2 YYNGEE. CDR3 length: 12 amino acids. Trimming cost V 4 bases and J 2 bases, with 7 bases left between them. This CDR3 is CASSKGTYEQYF. The CDR3 nucleotides read TGTGCCAGCAGCAAGGGGACCTACGAGCAGTACTTC.

CDR3 DNA sequence: TGTGCCAGCAGAATACCGGGACTAGCGGGAGTCGATGAGCAGTTCTTC. Protein product: CASRIPGLAGVDEQFF. J is TRBJ2-1 and V is TRBV2; 14 bases are a match to TRBD2. The CDR3 sequence is 16 residues long. V shed 6 bases, J shed 8 bases, and the junction held 9 bases outside the gene matches. Germline V gives CDR1 SNHLY, CDR2 FYNNEI.

The chain joins TRBV18 to TRBJ2-1; 9 bases line up with TRBD2. Losses at the gene ends were 6 bases for V and 2 bases for J; bases not matched to a gene: 5. The CDR3 contains 15 residues. Germline V gene data show CDR1 as KGHSH and CDR2 as LQKENI. This CDR3 reads CASSPLAGPYNEQFF. CDR3 nucleotide sequence: TGTGCCAGCTCGCCCCTAGCGGGGCCCTACAATGAGCAGTTCTTC.

The chain is built from TRBV5-1 and TRBJ2-7, with TRBD1 matching 12 bases. The germline V gene has CDR1 SGHRS and CDR2 YFSETQ. The CDR3 extends over 15 amino acids. Trimming took 3 bases from V and 2 from J; bases not matched to a gene: 3. The CDR3 DNA reads TGCGCCAGCAGCTCCCGGGACAGGGGGCCCTACGAGCAGTACTTC. This encodes CASSSRDRGPYEQYF.

This clone was seen a single time. The J gene is TRBJ2-7, the V gene TRBV10-3, with 7 bases matching TRBD1. Germline CDR1 is ENHRY and CDR2 is SYGVKD. The junction had 10 bases not matched to a gene; V was cut back by 7 bases and J by 4 bases. The length of the CDR3 is 14 residues. Here the CDR3 DNA reads TGTGCCATCACCCCCGGGACAGCAAGGTACGAGCAGTACTTC. Amino acids: CAITPGTARYEQYF.

This chain joins TRBV2 and TRBJ1-1; the match to TRBD1 covers 7 bases. Germline V gene sequence: CDR1 SNHLY, CDR2 FYNNEI. The CDR3 sequence is 15 residues long. The ends lost 3 bases at V and 2 bases at J; junction bases unmatched: 6. CDR3 in DNA: TGTGCCAGCAGTGACTCCCGGACAGGAAACACTGAAGCTTTCTTT. Protein product: CASSDSRTGNTEAFF.

The chain has TRBV18 and TRBJ1-5; D ambiguous. Germline-derived CDR1 and CDR2 are KGHSH and LQKENI. Trimming shortened V by 2 bases and J by 3 bases, and 8 bases separated the two germline ends. CDR3 size: 14 residues. CDR3 DNA: TGTGCCAGCTCACCAGAGGCAGACAATCAGCCCCAGCATTTT. This gives the protein CASSPEADNQPQHF. Together with reference TRBV18 and TRBJ1-5, the CDR3 gives the full variable domain: NAGVMQNPRHLVRRRGQEARLRCSPMKGHSHVYWYRQLPEEGLKFMVYLQKENIIDESGMPKERFSAEFPKEGPSILRIQQVVRGDSAAYFCASSPEADNQPQHFGDGTRLSIL.

This chain joins TRBV19 and TRBJ1-2; TRBD1 aligns across 8 bases. Germline assignment: CDR1 LNHDA and CDR2 SQIVND (reference sequence). The CDR3 spans 13 residues. V was clipped by 2 bases and J by 6 bases; unmatched bases: 2. The CDR3 sequence: CASSILTGDGYTF. The DNA for the CDR3 is TGTGCCAGTAGTATATTGACAGGGGATGGCTACACCTTC.

This clone occurred once. The V call is TRBV13, the J call TRBJ1-3; TRBD1 is a possible D gene (5 bases). CDR3 length: 14 amino acids. The germline CDR1 and CDR2 sequences are PRHDT and FYEKMQ (reference sequence). Deletions cut 3 bases from V and 3 bases from J, with 9 bases between. CDR3 region: CASSLGHFGNTIYF. The CDR3 DNA reads TGTGCCAGCAGCTTGGGGCATTTTGGAAACACCATATATTTT.

The genes are TRBV6-1 and TRBJ1-1, with a weak D call TRBD1 (6 bases). CDR1 MNHNS and CDR2 SASEGT come from the germline V gene. The V end was cut by 6 bases, the J end by 6 bases, with 20 bases between. The length of the CDR3 is 15 residues. In DNA, the CDR3 is TGTGCCAGCAGAGACACAGGGCTGGGGACCTCTGAAGCTTTCTTT. Translating gives CASRDTGLGTSEAFF.